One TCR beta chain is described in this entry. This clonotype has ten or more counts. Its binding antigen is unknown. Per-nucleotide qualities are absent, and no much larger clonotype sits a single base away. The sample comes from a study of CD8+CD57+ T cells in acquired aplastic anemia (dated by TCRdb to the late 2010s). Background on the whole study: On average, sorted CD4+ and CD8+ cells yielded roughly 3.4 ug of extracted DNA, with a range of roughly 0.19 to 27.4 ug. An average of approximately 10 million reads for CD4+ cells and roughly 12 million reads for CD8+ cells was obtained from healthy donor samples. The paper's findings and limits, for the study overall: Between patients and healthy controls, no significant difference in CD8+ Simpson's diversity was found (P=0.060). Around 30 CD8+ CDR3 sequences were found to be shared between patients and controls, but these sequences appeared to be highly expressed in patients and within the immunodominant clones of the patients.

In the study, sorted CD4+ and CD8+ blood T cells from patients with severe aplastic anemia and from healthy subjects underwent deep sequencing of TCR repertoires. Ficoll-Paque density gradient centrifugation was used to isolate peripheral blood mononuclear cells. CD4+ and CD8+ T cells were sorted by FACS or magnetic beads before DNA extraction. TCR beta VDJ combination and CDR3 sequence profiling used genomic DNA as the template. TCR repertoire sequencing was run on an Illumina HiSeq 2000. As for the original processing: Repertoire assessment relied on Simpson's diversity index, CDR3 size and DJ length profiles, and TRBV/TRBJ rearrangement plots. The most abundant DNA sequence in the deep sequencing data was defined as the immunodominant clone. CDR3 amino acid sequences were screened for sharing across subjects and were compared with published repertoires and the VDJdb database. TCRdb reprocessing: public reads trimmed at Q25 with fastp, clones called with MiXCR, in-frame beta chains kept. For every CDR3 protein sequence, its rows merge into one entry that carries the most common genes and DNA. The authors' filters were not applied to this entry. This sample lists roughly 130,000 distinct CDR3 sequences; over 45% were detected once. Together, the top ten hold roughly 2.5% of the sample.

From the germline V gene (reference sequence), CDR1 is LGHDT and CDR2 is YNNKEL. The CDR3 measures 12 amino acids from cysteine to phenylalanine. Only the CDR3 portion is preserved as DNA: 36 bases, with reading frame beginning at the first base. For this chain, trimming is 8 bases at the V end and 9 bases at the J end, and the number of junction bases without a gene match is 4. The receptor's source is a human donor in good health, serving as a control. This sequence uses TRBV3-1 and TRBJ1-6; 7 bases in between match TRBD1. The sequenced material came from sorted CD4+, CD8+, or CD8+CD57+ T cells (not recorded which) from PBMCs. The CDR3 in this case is CASGTVGSPLHF. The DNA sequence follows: TGTGCCAGCGGGACAGTTGGTTCACCCCTCCACTTT.